Listed below are T cell receptor beta chains from one sample, sequenced in a study of CD8 T cells in Susac syndrome. TCRdb used MiXCR to reprocess the immunoSEQ multiplex PCR reads, holding one entry per CDR3 protein. Of 250,000 to 300,000 distinct CDR3 sequences listed, over 75% are singletons. Input material: CD8+ T cells from PBMCs. All receptors come from a human donor with multiple sclerosis. Each CDR3 is given with its conserved first and last residue.

V gene	J gene	CDR3 protein
TRBV4-1	TRBJ2-7	CASSQDGYYEQYF
TRBV27	TRBJ2-1	CASRQPGQNFRANEQFF
TRBV5-6	TRBJ2-5	CASSLIGITDLEETQYF
TRBV12-5	TRBJ1-1	CASGSGNGKDTEAFF
TRBV27	TRBJ1-1	CASRQGATEAFF
TRBV24-1	TRBJ2-2	CATSFRGLDTGELFF
TRBV20-1	TRBJ1-5	CSANNGQGAVYQPQHF
TRBV10-2	TRBJ1-2	CASSETDLTPGGYTF
TRBV18	TRBJ2-7	CASSYVGGDREQYF
TRBV27	TRBJ2-3	CASSSQGAMADTQYF
TRBV28	TRBJ2-7	CASSFRNGRTSQYF
TRBV5-6	TRBJ1-2	CASSRTGEINGYTF
TRBV4-1	TRBJ2-7	CASSPPTGGYEQYF
TRBV6-4	TRBJ2-3	CASSDSSRSSTDTQYF
TRBV6-5	TRBJ2-7	CASRPLVTGEQYF
TRBV7-9	TRBJ2-2	CASSLGGGQQHLRELFF
TRBV23-1	TRBJ1-2	CASSQSPLQGRTNYGYTF
TRBV7-8	TRBJ1-2	CASSLVRHYGYTF
TRBV14	TRBJ2-4	CASSRSSRDTKNIQYF
TRBV9	TRBJ2-2	CASSAPGLADTGELFF
TRBV7-2	TRBJ2-1	CASRPGLAVHSYNEQFF
TRBV12-5	TRBJ2-5	CASGPGWGQGQETQYF
TRBV3-1	TRBJ1-6	CASSQDWAAYNSPLHF
TRBV15	TRBJ2-3	CATSRGVASGDTQYF
TRBV3-1	TRBJ2-5	CASSFAIAEYQETQYF